This TCR beta chain originates from a study of CD8 T cells in Susac syndrome. Study-level information: When their blood was taken, the Susac syndrome patients had either not yet had any therapy, were taking corticosteroids, or were taking intravenous immunoglobulin alone.

The T cells that were sequenced for TCR beta were CD8+ and CD4+ cells from blood. Reverse transcription used roughly 0.5 to 1 ug RNA and random hexamers. With immunoSEQ multiplex PCR, TCR beta CDR3 was amplified across 54 Vbeta and 13 Jbeta. A single record per CDR3 protein comes from TCRdb applying MiXCR to the immunoSEQ multiplex PCR reads. The sample includes roughly 200,000 distinct CDR3 sequences, about 93% seen only once; the top ten take around 0.094%. This clonotype has only a few counts. Germline values: CDR1 LNHDA, CDR2 SQIVND (reference sequence). V lost 5 bases and J lost 2; bases outside the gene matches: 5. This CDR3 region has 14 residues.

The chain carries TRBV19 and TRBJ2-7, with 8 bases matching TRBD1. The sample comprised CD4+ T cells from PBMCs. The sequence derives from a human donor with Susac syndrome. The CDR3 DNA reads as TGTGCCAGTAGTCCACGACAGGGGACCTACGAGCAGTACTTC. Translation: CASSPRQGTYEQYF.